The 30 T cell receptor beta chains in this list originate from one sample, sequenced in a study of T cell responses to AZD1222 COVID-19 vaccine (dated by TCRdb to the early 2020s). The library was built by means of the immunoSEQ multiplex PCR assay. TCRdb stores this immuneACCESS table with in-frame sequences only. Part of the clones is absent; in the studies checked, under half of the shortfall reflects unresolved V genes, and no reason is known for the rest. The sample contains 110,000 or so clones, about 89% of them found a single time. The ten largest clones represent about 7.1% of the sample. The time point tag for this specimen amounts to: about 28 days (+/-7) after the second vaccine dose. Sequencing used peripheral blood, obtained 28 days after the second AZD1222 dose. The source is an adult who received the AZD1222 COVID-19 vaccine.

The rearrangement links TRBV5-1 to TRBJ1-4, with D uncertain. Germline V gene sequence: CDR1 SGHRS, CDR2 YFSETQ. The CDR3 contains 14 residues. Trimming shortened V by 2 bases and J by 4 bases, and 9 bases separated the two germline ends. DNA for the CDR3: TGCGCCAGCAGCTTCGGACGGCTTAATGAAAAACTGTTTTTT. As protein: CASSFGRLNEKLFF.

V is TRBV19 and J is TRBJ1-2; D may be TRBD1 (6 bases). Trimming shortened V by 0 bases and J by 0 bases, and 17 bases separated the two germline ends. The germline CDR1 and CDR2 sequences are LNHDA and SQIVND (reference sequence). The length of the CDR3 is 18 residues. The CDR3 loop is CASSIDRQGRGPNYGYTF. CDR3 DNA: TGTGCCAGTAGTATAGATCGTCAGGGGAGGGGACCTAACTATGGCTACACCTTC.

The V and J genes are TRBV4-3 and TRBJ2-6, with D perhaps TRBD1 or TRBD2 (5 bases each). The V and J ends lost 4 bases and 0 bases respectively, with 10 bases between them. CDR1 and CDR2 from the germline V gene are LGHNA and YSLEER. The CDR3 length is 16 residues. DNA of the CDR3: TGCGCCAGCAGCCTAGAGAGGGGCTCTGGGGCCAACGTCCTGACTTTC. It yields the protein CASSLERGSGANVLTF.

This chain links TRBV30 with TRBJ2-1; weak D call: TRBD1 (5 bases). The CDR3 is 13 amino acids. V shed 3 bases and J shed 8 bases, with 14 bases lying between them. CDR1 is GTSNPN and CDR2 is SVGIG in the germline V gene (reference sequence). CDR3 in amino acids: CAWRAGHPDEQFF. As DNA, the CDR3 is TGTGCCTGGAGGGCAGGGCATCCGGATGAGCAGTTCTTC.

This chain joins TRBV4-3 and TRBJ2-3; D is tentatively TRBD1 or TRBD2 (5 bases each). Germline values: CDR1 LGHNA, CDR2 YSLEER. The CDR3 covers 15 residues. V lost 3 bases to trimming and J lost 0 bases, with 10 bases between them. The chain's CDR3 is CASSHRDPSTDTQYF. DNA for the CDR3: TGCGCCAGCAGCCACCGGGACCCTAGCACAGATACGCAGTATTTT.

The gene calls are TRBV7-8 and TRBJ2-7; 7 nucleotides agree with TRBD1. After removal of 3 bases from V and 3 bases from J, the junction contained 2 bases not matched to a gene. Germline V lookup: CDR1 SGHVS, CDR2 FQNEAQ. The CDR3 contains 13 residues. The CDR3 sequence: CASSFGQVYEQYF. CDR3 DNA sequence: TGTGCCAGCAGCTTCGGACAGGTCTACGAGCAGTACTTC.

The J gene is TRBJ2-5, the V gene TRBV6-5; perhaps TRBD1 as D (6 bases). Germline V gives CDR1 MNHEY, CDR2 SVGAGI. Trimming took off 8 bases at V and 4 bases at J, with 14 bases between the two ends. The CDR3 has 13 amino acids. CDR3 nucleotides: TGTGCCAGCGGGATGACCAGGGGAGAGACCCAGTACTTC. Encoded protein: CASGMTRGETQYF.

V gene TRBV30 combines with J gene TRBJ1-3, with D unclear. The CDR3 is made up of 14 amino acids. CDR1 is GTSNPN and CDR2 is SVGIG in the germline V gene (reference sequence). The germline V and J ends were trimmed by 1 base and 2 bases, with 9 bases remaining between them. The CDR3 coding sequence is TGTGCCTGGAGTGATGACTTGCCTGGAAACACCATATATTTT. Its protein is CAWSDDLPGNTIYF. The whole variable domain, remainder taken from reference TRBV30 and TRBJ1-3, is SQTIHQWPATLVQPVGSPLSLECTVEGTSNPNLYWYRQAAGRGLQLLFYSVGIGQISSEVPQNLSASRPQDRQFILSSKKLLLSDSGFYLCAWSDDLPGNTIYFGEGSWLTVV.

This clone was seen a single time. The chain uses TRBV3-1 (or the pseudogene TRBV3-2) and TRBJ1-5, with D tentatively TRBD1 (6 bases). This CDR3 is built from 15 residues. V was shortened by 5 bases and J by 2 bases, with 13 bases between the two germline ends. The germline V gene encodes CDR1 LGHDT and CDR2 YNNKEL (reference sequence). CDR3 coding DNA: TGTGCCAGCAGCAACACAGGGTACGGCAATCAGCCCCAGCATTTT. Protein sequence: CASSNTGYGNQPQHF.

The V call is TRBV18, the J call TRBJ2-7; D is perhaps TRBD1 or TRBD2 (6 bases each). Germline V gene lookup returns CDR1 KGHSH and CDR2 LQKENI. The length of the CDR3 is 14 residues. V dropped 4 bases and J dropped 5 bases, with 15 bases sitting between them. The CDR3 reads CASSQTGGYDEQYF. CDR3 DNA sequence: TGTGCCAGCTCACAAACCGGGGGCTACGACGAGCAGTACTTC.

The rearrangement links TRBV18 to TRBJ2-2, with 7 bases identical to TRBD2. Unmatched junction bases numbered 1, after V lost 0 bases and J lost 0 bases. The CDR3 loop spans 16 amino acids. Per the germline V gene, CDR1 is KGHSH and CDR2 is LQKENI. The CDR3 bases are TGTGCCAGCTCACCACCGGGGGGGACGAACACCGGGGAGCTGTTTTTT. Translated: CASSPPGGTNTGELFF.

This rearrangement joins TRBV10-2 to TRBJ2-1; D is undetermined. V lost 4 bases, J lost 1 base, and 8 bases lay in between. This CDR3 is built from 14 residues. The germline V gene encodes CDR1 WSHSY and CDR2 SAAADI. As DNA, the CDR3 is TGCGCCAGCAGTGTAAGAGGTTCCTACAATGAGCAGTTCTTC. It encodes CASSVRGSYNEQFF.

This chain connects TRBV4-3 to TRBJ2-5, with no clear D. V shed 5 bases and J shed 5 bases, with 12 bases lying between them. Germline values: CDR1 LGHNA, CDR2 YSLEER. The CDR3 covers 13 residues. As DNA, the CDR3 is TGCGCCAGCAGCGCCCGTGTGGGGGAGACCCAGTACTTC. It specifies CASSARVGETQYF.

This clone was seen once. This chain uses TRBV28 with TRBJ2-1; 9 nucleotides line up with TRBD2. V lost 4 bases, J lost 15 bases, and 13 bases stayed unmatched. The CDR3 extends over 14 amino acids. CDR1 and CDR2 from the germline V gene are MDHEN and SYDVKM. CDR3 DNA sequence: TGTGCCAGCAGTTCCCGGAGGTCTAGCGGGAAGGGGTTCTTC. Protein: CASSSRRSSGKGFF.

The chain uses TRBV19 and TRBJ1-5; tentatively, D is TRBD1 (6 bases). CDR3 length equals 15 residues. The V end lost 1 base, the J end lost 4 bases, and 11 bases lay between the germline ends. Per the germline V gene, CDR1 is LNHDA and CDR2 is SQIVND (reference sequence). The CDR3 nucleotides read TGTGCCAGTAGTATAGGATACAGGGTAAATCAGCCCCAGCATTTT. Protein: CASSIGYRVNQPQHF.

This clone has just a few counts. The chain links TRBV11-3 to TRBJ2-7; 7 nucleotides match TRBD1. V shed 5 bases, J shed 0 bases, and the junction held 1 base outside the gene matches. This CDR3 comprises 13 residues. CDR1 and CDR2 from the germline V gene are SGHNT and YENEEA. The CDR3 coding sequence is TGTGCCAGCAGCCAGGGGGTCTCCTACGAGCAGTACTTC. Its translation is CASSQGVSYEQYF.

J is TRBJ2-7 and V is TRBV24-1; perhaps TRBD2 as D (5 bases). The CDR3 has 13 amino acids. The germline V gene encodes CDR1 KGHDR and CDR2 SFDVKD. The germline V and J ends were trimmed by 6 bases and 0 bases, with 8 bases remaining between them. CDR3 bases: TGTGCCACCAGTCCCGGGAACTCCTACGAGCAGTACTTC. It encodes CATSPGNSYEQYF.

V is TRBV5-6 and J is TRBJ2-7; possibly TRBD1 for D (6 bases). V dropped 2 bases and J dropped 2 bases, with 11 bases sitting between them. This CDR3 region has 14 residues. Germline V gene lookup returns CDR1 SGHDT and CDR2 YYEEEE. Here the CDR3 reads CASSFAGEPYEQYF. In DNA form, the CDR3 reads TGTGCCAGCAGCTTCGCAGGGGAGCCCTACGAGCAGTACTTC.

The chain couples TRBV28 to TRBJ1-1, with D tentatively TRBD1 (5 bases). In germline, CDR1 is MDHEN, CDR2 SYDVKM. CDR3 size: 13 residues. V was clipped by 2 bases and J by 5 bases, with 9 bases between them. The CDR3 sequence is CASSLVRETEAFF. For the CDR3, the DNA is TGTGCCAGCAGTTTAGTCAGGGAAACTGAAGCTTTCTTT.

This chain connects TRBV11-1 to TRBJ1-1; D unresolved. V was cut by 5 bases and J by 8 bases, with 12 bases left in between. CDR1 is SGHAT, CDR2 FQDESV, per germline (reference sequence). This CDR3 contains 12 residues. DNA for the CDR3: TGTGCCAGCAGCCCGCTAGGAATCGAAGCTTTCTTT. Its translation is CASSPLGIEAFF.

A single count supports this clone. J is TRBJ2-3 and V is TRBV29-1; D is undetermined. V lost 3 bases to trimming and J lost 1 base, with 14 bases between them. The CDR3 extends over 15 amino acids. The germline CDR1 and CDR2 sequences are SQVTM and ANQGSEA. The CDR3 loop reads CSVEGLSFGTDTQYF. The DNA for the CDR3 is TGCAGCGTTGAGGGCCTCTCATTTGGCACAGATACGCAGTATTTT.

This chain joins TRBV28 and TRBJ2-7, with 8 positions matching TRBD2. This CDR3 has 15 residues. The germline V gene has CDR1 MDHEN and CDR2 SYDVKM. The V and J ends lost 2 bases and 7 bases, in that order; junction bases with no gene match: 10. CDR3 DNA: TGTGCCAGCAGTTTACGGCGACTAGCGCTCCGAGAGCAGTACTTC. As protein: CASSLRRLALREQYF. Using reference TRBV28 and TRBJ2-7 for the parts outside the CDR3, the full variable domain is DVKVTQSSRYLVKRTGEKVFLECVQDMDHENMFWYRQDPGLGLRLIYFSYDVKMKEKGDIPEGYSVSREKKERFSLILESASTNQTSMYLCASSLRRLALREQYFGPGTRLTVT.

V gene TRBV18 combines with J gene TRBJ2-1; possible D gene TRBD1, 5 bases. The CDR3 runs to 14 residues. Trimming took 3 bases from V and 8 from J, leaving 14 bases between them. From germline, CDR1 is KGHSH and CDR2 LQKENI. The CDR3 DNA reads TGTGCCAGCTCACCGACTGCAACAGGATATGAGCAGTTCTTC. Translating it yields CASSPTATGYEQFF.

This clone was detected once. The chain has TRBV19 and TRBJ2-3; D perhaps matches TRBD2 (6 bases). Trimming took off 5 bases at V and 2 bases at J, with 11 bases between the two ends. The CDR3 is 14 amino acids. In germline, CDR1 is LNHDA, CDR2 SQIVND (reference sequence). This chain's CDR3 is CASSFGLPTDTQYF. DNA of the CDR3: TGTGCCAGTAGTTTTGGACTACCCACAGATACGCAGTATTTT.

This chain uses TRBV19 with TRBJ1-1; possible D gene TRBD1, 6 bases. The CDR3 is 14 amino acids. V lost 6 bases and J 6 bases, leaving 17 bases between the germline ends. The germline gives CDR1 LNHDA, CDR2 SQIVND (reference sequence). Written as DNA, the CDR3 is TGTGCCAGTAGCAGAGTACAGGGTACCGCTGAAGCTTTCTTT. Residues: CASSRVQGTAEAFF.

V and J are TRBV7-9 and TRBJ1-2; no definite D call. This CDR3 has 14 residues. The germline CDR1 and CDR2 sequences are SEHNR and FQNEAQ (reference sequence). Trimming removed 1 base from V and 3 bases from J, with 9 bases in between. The CDR3, as DNA: TGTGCCAGCAGCTTAGTTGGACCCGACTATGGCTACACCTTC. Residues: CASSLVGPDYGYTF. Looking up the rest from reference TRBV7-9 and TRBJ1-2 gives the full variable domain: DTGVSQNPRHKITKRGQNVTFRCDPISEHNRLYWYRQTLGQGPEFLTYFQNEAQLEKSRLLSDRFSAERPKGSFSTLEIQRTEQGDSAMYLCASSLVGPDYGYTFGSGTRLTVV.

This chain connects TRBV28 to TRBJ1-1; no clear D. Germline CDR1 and CDR2: MDHEN and SYDVKM. This CDR3 contains 16 residues. The V end was cut by 3 bases, the J end by 4 bases, with 18 bases between. The CDR3 DNA reads TGTGCCAGCAGTTTCGTGTCGGGGAGGGCGGGCACTGAAGCTTTCTTT. It codes for CASSFVSGRAGTEAFF.

The chain has TRBV12-2 and TRBJ1-2. TRBV12-2 is annotated as a pseudogene. The CDR3 is 14 amino acids. DNA of the CDR3: TGTGCAAGTCGCTTAGAGGGGACGGTCTATGGCTACACCTTC. The encoded protein is CASRLEGTVYGYTF.

The chain combines TRBV5-8 with TRBJ1-2, with a weak D call TRBD1 (5 bases). V was trimmed by 4 bases and J by 4 bases, leaving 11 bases between them. CDR1 is SGHTS, CDR2 YDEGEE, per germline. The CDR3 consists of 13 residues. CDR3 loop: CASSARVSYGYTF. The CDR3 region has the DNA TGTGCCAGCAGCGCCAGGGTCTCCTATGGCTACACCTTC.

This rearrangement joins TRBV5-6 to TRBJ2-7, with D maybe TRBD1 (5 bases). Germline CDR1 SGHDT, CDR2 YYEEEE. Trimming pared 0 bases from V and 1 base from J, leaving 8 bases between. The CDR3 spans 14 residues. This CDR3 reads CASSLVQGSYEQYF. The CDR3 region has the DNA TGTGCCAGCAGCTTGGTTCAGGGTTCCTACGAGCAGTACTTC.